This T cell receptor beta chain was retrieved from a study of human T cells and chemical hapten exposure. Stated time point: patch test 2, 6 weeks after DPC sensitization. The treatment here: therapeutic diphenylcyclopropenone sensitization with weekly scalp DPC. This clonotype was seen repeatedly, ten times or more. Trimming removed 5 bases from V and 7 bases from J; junction bases left unmatched: 3. This CDR3 region has 13 residues. Germline lookup yields CDR1 MNHEY and CDR2 SVGEGT. TCRdb reanalysed the RACE reads using MiXCR and keeps one entry per CDR3 protein. The sample has fewer than 85,000 distinct CDR3 sequences; roughly 12% are singletons.

The clonotype originates from a man aged 18 to 29 with alopecia areata. Some clones in this sample may be carry-over from other donors' samples. The chain links TRBV6-2 or TRBV6-3 to TRBJ1-5, with 9 bases that match TRBD1. The specimen comprised whole blood, sampled in connection with sensitization to the hapten diphenylcyclopropenone (DPC). The CDR3: CASSRTGVQPQHF. Written as DNA, the CDR3 is TGTGCCAGCAGTCGGACAGGGGTCCAGCCCCAGCATTTT.